This T cell receptor beta chain is from a study of blood T cell repertoires in COVID-19. Germline V gives CDR1 MNHEY, CDR2 SVGAGI. The CDR3 has 14 amino acids. V lost 6 bases to trimming and J lost 6 bases; unmatched junction nucleotides: 11. Clones were read by immunoSEQ multiplex PCR, and TCRdb kept only the in-frame ones, dropping some. The table has roughly 190,000 clones, roughly 84% seen once. This TCR was recovered from a woman in her 70s with COVID-19, enrolled during active disease. The gene calls are TRBV6-5 and TRBJ2-7; the match to TRBD1 covers 7 bases. The sample comprised peripheral blood. Here the CDR3 reads CASSRGGALGEQYF. CDR3 coding DNA: TGTGCCAGCAGCCGAGGGGGCGCATTAGGCGAGCAGTACTTC.